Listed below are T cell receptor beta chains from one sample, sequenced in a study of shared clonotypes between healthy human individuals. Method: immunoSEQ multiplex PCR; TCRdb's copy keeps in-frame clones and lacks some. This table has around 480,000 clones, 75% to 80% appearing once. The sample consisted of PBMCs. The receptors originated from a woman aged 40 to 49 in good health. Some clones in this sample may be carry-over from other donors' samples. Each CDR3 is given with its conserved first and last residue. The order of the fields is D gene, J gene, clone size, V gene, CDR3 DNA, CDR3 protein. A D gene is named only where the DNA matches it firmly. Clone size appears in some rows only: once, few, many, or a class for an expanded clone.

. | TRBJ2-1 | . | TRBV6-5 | TGTGCCAGCAGTTACGGTAGGAGCTCCTACAATGAGCAGTTCTTC | CASSYGRSSYNEQFF
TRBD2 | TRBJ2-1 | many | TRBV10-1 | TGCGCCAGCAGAGCGGGAGGTGGCAATGAGCAGTTCTTC | CASRAGGGNEQFF
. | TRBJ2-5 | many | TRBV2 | TGTGCCAGCAGTCAGGGCAGGGGAATAGGAGAGACCCAGTACTTC | CASSQGRGIGETQYF
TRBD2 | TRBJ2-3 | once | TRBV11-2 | TGTGCCAGCAGCCTACTCGGCGGGAGGCGGGGAGATACGCAGTATTTT | CASSLLGGRRGDTQYF
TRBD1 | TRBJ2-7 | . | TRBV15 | TGTGCCACCAGCAGAGGGAGGGGGACAGGCTCCTACGAGCAGTACTTC | CATSRGRGTGSYEQYF
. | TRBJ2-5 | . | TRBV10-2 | TGCGCCAGCAGTGCGTTAGGGTTAGAGACCCAGTACTTC | CASSALGLETQYF
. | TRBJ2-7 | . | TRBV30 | TGTGCCTGGAGTGTTGGTGGGGCCTCCTACGAGCAGTACTTC | CAWSVGGASYEQYF
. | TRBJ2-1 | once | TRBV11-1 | TGTGCCAGCACCTGGGGGAGAGACAATGAGCAGTTCTTC | CASTWGRDNEQFF
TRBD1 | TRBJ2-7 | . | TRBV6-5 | TGTGCCAGCAGTTATGCCGACAGGGGCCACTACGAGCAGTACTTC | CASSYADRGHYEQYF
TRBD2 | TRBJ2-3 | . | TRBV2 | TGTGCCAGCAATATAGCGGGGCAAAGCACAGATACGCAGTATTTT | CASNIAGQSTDTQYF
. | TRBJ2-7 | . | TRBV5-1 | TGTGCCAGCAGCTATCAGCAGGGGCCCTACGAGCAGTACTTC | CASSYQQGPYEQYF
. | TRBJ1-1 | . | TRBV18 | TGTGCCAGCTCACCAGGAACCAAAGAGTACACTGAAGCTTTCTTT | CASSPGTKEYTEAFF
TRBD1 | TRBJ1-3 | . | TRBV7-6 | TGTGCCAGCAGCACCCAGGGGGGCGCCGGAAACACCATATATTTT | CASSTQGGAGNTIYF
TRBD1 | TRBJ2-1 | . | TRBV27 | TGTGCCAGCAGTCAAGACAGGGCCACTGGTTACTACAATGAGCAGTTCTTC | CASSQDRATGYYNEQFF
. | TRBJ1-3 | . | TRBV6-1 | TGTGCCAGCAGAGGACCGGGAGAGGGAAACACCATATATTTT | CASRGPGEGNTIYF
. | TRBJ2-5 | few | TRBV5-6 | TGTGCCAGCAGCTTACAGATTGTTCAAGAGACCCAGTACTTC | CASSLQIVQETQYF
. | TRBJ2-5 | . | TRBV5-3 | TGTGCCAGAAGCCCCCATTTAGAGACCCAGTACTTC | CARSPHLETQYF
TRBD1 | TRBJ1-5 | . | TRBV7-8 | TGTGCCAGCAGCTTCGGGACAGGGTCGTTGGGCCAGCCCCAGCATTTT | CASSFGTGSLGQPQHF
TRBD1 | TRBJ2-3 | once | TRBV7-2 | TGTGCCAGCAGCCCGGGACGACGTACAGGGGCGCAGTATTTT | CASSPGRRTGAQYF
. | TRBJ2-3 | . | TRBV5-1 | TGCGCCAGCAGCCTGGATAGCGGCACTAGCACAGATACGCAGTATTTT | CASSLDSGTSTDTQYF
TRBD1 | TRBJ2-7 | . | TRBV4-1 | TGCGCCAGCAGCCAAGGTGTGAAGGGGACAGGAGAGCAGTACTTC | CASSQGVKGTGEQYF
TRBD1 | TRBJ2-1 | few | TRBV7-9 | TGTGCCAGCAGCCGCCAGGGGGCGGGTGAGCAGTTCTTC | CASSRQGAGEQFF
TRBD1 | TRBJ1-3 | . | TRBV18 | TGTGCCACCCGGGGACAGGGAGGAAACACCATATATTTT | CATRGQGGNTIYF
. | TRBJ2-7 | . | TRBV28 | TGTGCCAGCAGTGACCCAGGGTGGCCCTACGAGCAGTACTTC | CASSDPGWPYEQYF